One sample yielded the 10 T cell receptor beta chains listed below, sequenced in a study of TIL therapy for anti-PD-1-resistant metastatic lung cancer. Sequencing used immunoSEQ v3. The repertoire was sequenced with immunoSEQ multiplex PCR; TCRdb's copy has only in-frame clones and lacks some. The data contain 7,600 or so clones, around 57% of them singletons. The time point was: pre-treatment sample, taken before nivolumab and TIL therapy. The tumor samples were excised metastases, mostly pleural nodules or supraclavicular lymph nodes. Sequencing was performed on tumor tissue, taken at baseline. Source of these receptors: a person aged 25-79 years with non-small cell lung cancer.

This clone was detected a few times. The chain couples TRBV5-6 to TRBJ1-2; TRBD1 aligns across 8 bases. The CDR3 is made up of 15 amino acids. CDR1 is SGHDT and CDR2 is YYEEEE in the germline V gene. The V gene end was trimmed by 1 base and the J gene end by 3 bases; junction bases not matched to a gene: 5. The CDR3 DNA reads TGTGCCAGCAGCTTGTGGGCAGGGGGCCACTATGGCTACACCTTC. The encoded protein is CASSLWAGGHYGYTF.

By sample share, this clone is large. The V and J genes are TRBV3-1 (or the pseudogene TRBV3-2) and TRBJ2-5, with 10 bases identical to TRBD2. V dropped 1 base and J dropped 3; count of bases not matched to a gene: 11. The CDR3 is 18 residues long. The V gene's germline CDR1 is LGHDT and CDR2 YNNKEL (reference sequence). The CDR3 DNA follows: TGTGCCAGCAGCCAAGCTCCCGTAATAGCGGGGGGCGAAGAGACCCAGTACTTC. Its protein is CASSQAPVIAGGEETQYF.

V usage is TRBV4-1 and J usage is TRBJ2-4; D unclear. Germline V gene lookup returns CDR1 MGHRA and CDR2 YSYEKL. The CDR3 has 15 amino acids. V was shortened by 0 bases and J by 9 bases, with 15 bases between the two germline ends. The CDR3 nucleotides read TGCGCCAGCAGCCAAGATGGGCAGTACGTTGGCATTCAGTACTTC. Residues: CASSQDGQYVGIQYF.

This clone is deemed medium-sized. The chain is built from TRBV7-2 and TRBJ2-7; D gene ambiguous. The CDR3 consists of 14 residues. Per germline, CDR1 SGHTA and CDR2 FQGNSA. The germline V and J ends were trimmed by 1 base and 2 bases, with 9 bases remaining between them. The CDR3 is CASSLGRATYEQYF. The CDR3 DNA is TGTGCCAGCAGCTTAGGACGTGCCACCTACGAGCAGTACTTC.

The chain couples TRBV13 to TRBJ2-1; 9 bases map to TRBD1. Germline loops: CDR1 PRHDT, CDR2 FYEKMQ (reference sequence). CDR3 length: 15 residues. Trimming removed 5 bases from V and 3 bases from J; junction bases left unmatched: 5. CDR3 coding DNA: TGTGCCAGCAGCCACGGACAGGGGTACTACAATGAGCAGTTCTTC. Translating it yields CASSHGQGYYNEQFF.

Here the CDR3 reads CASSSDRRNEKLFF. The CDR3 region has the DNA TGTGCCAGCAGCTCCGACAGAAGGAATGAAAAACTGTTTTTT. V usage is TRBV11-2 and J usage is TRBJ1-4; TRBD1 might be the D (5 bases). Trimming pared 4 bases from V and 5 bases from J, leaving 11 bases between. The germline gives CDR1 SGHAT, CDR2 FQNNGV. CDR3 length: 14 amino acids.

This chain links TRBV18 with TRBJ1-2; 7 bases map to TRBD1. The CDR3 length is 16 residues. Germline CDR1 reads KGHSH; CDR2 reads LQKENI. The trim removed 2 bases at V and 4 bases at J, leaving 10 bases unmatched. CDR3 sequence reads: CASSPKREQGSYGYTF. DNA of the CDR3: TGTGCCAGCTCACCAAAACGGGAACAGGGGTCCTATGGCTACACCTTC.

The chain employs TRBV7-8 and TRBJ2-1; D unclear. Trimming removed 1 base at V and 6 bases at J, with 16 bases between. The CDR3 has 16 amino acids. CDR1 SGHVS and CDR2 FQNEAQ come from the germline V gene. CDR3 sequence (DNA): TGTGCCAGCAGCTTAGTGGGCAGTCCCCCCGCCAATGAGCAGTTCTTC. Its translation is CASSLVGSPPANEQFF.

The genes are TRBV3-1 (or the pseudogene TRBV3-2) and TRBJ2-1; 7 bases match TRBD2. Germline assignment: CDR1 LGHDT and CDR2 YNNKEL (reference sequence). The V segment lost 4 bases and the J segment 1 base; nucleotides outside the gene matches: 4. The CDR3 extends over 15 amino acids. CDR3 amino acids: CASSRGGGSYNEQFF. The DNA for the CDR3 is TGTGCCAGCAGCCGCGGGGGAGGGTCCTACAATGAGCAGTTCTTC.

The genes are TRBV3-1 (or the pseudogene TRBV3-2) and TRBJ1-2, with 8 bases identical to TRBD1. CDR1 and CDR2 from the germline V gene are LGHDT and YNNKEL (reference sequence). J lost 8 bases, V lost 5 bases, and 10 bases had no gene match. CDR3 length equals 14 residues. CDR3 protein: CASSADSGGRGYTF. As DNA, the CDR3 is TGTGCCAGCAGCGCAGACTCAGGGGGCAGGGGCTACACCTTC.